These 14 T cell receptor beta chains were all obtained from the same sample, sequenced in a study of blood T cell repertoires in COVID-19. Method: immunoSEQ multiplex PCR; TCRdb's copy keeps in-frame clones and lacks some. Counted here are 150,000 to 250,000 clones, about four fifths occurring once; the ten biggest clones make up roughly 7%. The sample taken for sequencing was PBMCs or T cells enriched from blood (not recorded which). The source of these receptors is a man in his forties or fifties who had recovered from COVID-19.

The chain recombines TRBV18 with TRBJ1-1; D unresolved. With 5 bases removed from V and 5 bases from J, the gap between germline ends came to 12 bases. CDR3 size: 13 residues. From germline, CDR1 is KGHSH and CDR2 LQKENI. CDR3 nucleotide sequence: TGTGCCAGCTCAGCGAACGAAGTAACTGAAGCTTTCTTT. Translation gives CASSANEVTEAFF.

The chain links TRBV29-1 to TRBJ1-2, with TRBD1 matching 9 bases. Germline CDR1 SQVTM, CDR2 ANQGSEA. CDR3 length: 13 amino acids. Trimming cost V 6 bases and J 6 bases; bases outside gene matches: 8. The CDR3 region is CSVGDRAMNGYTF. CDR3 bases: TGCAGCGTGGGGGACAGGGCAATGAATGGCTACACCTTC.

The rearrangement uses TRBV7-9 and TRBJ1-5; 8 bases map to TRBD1. The germline CDR1 and CDR2 sequences are SEHNR and FQNEAQ (reference sequence). CDR3 length: 14 residues. After removal of 3 bases from V and 6 bases from J, the junction contained 4 bases not matched to a gene. The chain's CDR3 is CASSFGQGGQPQHF. The CDR3 DNA sequence: TGTGCCAGCAGCTTCGGACAGGGAGGTCAGCCCCAGCATTTT.

The genes are TRBV10-1 and TRBJ2-2, with 10 bases that match TRBD1. The CDR3 has 15 amino acids. The trim removed 2 bases at V and 5 bases at J, leaving 2 bases unmatched. In germline, CDR1 is WNHNN, CDR2 SYGVQD (reference sequence). Written as DNA, the CDR3 is TGCGCCAGCAGTGAGCCGGGACAGGGGACCGGGGAGCTGTTTTTT. It encodes CASSEPGQGTGELFF.

The rearrangement joins TRBV15 to TRBJ1-2; D is unclear. V shed 0 bases and J shed 1 base, with 12 bases lying between them. This CDR3 contains 16 residues. Germline loops: CDR1 LNHNV, CDR2 YYDKDF (reference sequence). CDR3 in amino acids: CATSRDRGSVNYGYTF. CDR3 DNA: TGTGCCACCAGCAGAGACCGGGGAAGCGTTAACTATGGCTACACCTTC.

This clone was seen a handful of times. This chain connects TRBV7-9 to TRBJ1-2; 10 nucleotides agree with TRBD1. This CDR3 is built from 16 residues. Germline V gives CDR1 SEHNR, CDR2 FQNEAQ (reference sequence). Losses at the gene ends were 7 bases for V and 7 bases for J; bases not matched to a gene: 15. CDR3 DNA: TGTGCCAGCACCCTGCCCCCGGGACAGGGGACGGTTGGCTACACCTTC. Residues: CASTLPPGQGTVGYTF.

This chain uses TRBV24-1 with TRBJ2-7, with TRBD1 identical over 7 bases. CDR3 length equals 14 residues. Germline values: CDR1 KGHDR, CDR2 SFDVKD. V lost 5 bases to trimming and J lost 5 bases; unmatched junction nucleotides: 8. CDR3 sequence (DNA): TGTGCCACCAGTGCTGATGACAGGGTCCACGAGCAGTACTTC. The encoded protein is CATSADDRVHEQYF.

DNA of the CDR3: TGTGCCATCAGTGATGGGGCTACTGGAACCACAGATACGCAGTATTTT. Translated, it gives CAISDGATGTTDTQYF. This sequence joins TRBV10-3 and TRBJ2-3, with D perhaps matching TRBD1 (5 bases). The germline V gene encodes CDR1 ENHRY and CDR2 SYGVKD. The CDR3 loop spans 16 amino acids. Trimming shortened V by 3 bases and J by 2 bases, and 15 bases separated the two germline ends.

The chain is built from TRBV4-2 and TRBJ2-5; TRBD1 aligns across 7 bases. Looked up from germline, CDR1 is LGHNA and CDR2 is YNFKEQ. This CDR3 has 14 residues. The J segment lost 5 bases and the V segment lost 1 base, leaving 4 bases of the junction unmatched. The CDR3 DNA reads as TGTGCCAGCAGCCAAGGACAGGGCTTGGAGACCCAGTACTTC. Its translation is CASSQGQGLETQYF.

The chain joins TRBV6-5 to TRBJ1-2; D is possibly TRBD1 (6 bases). Germline CDR1 and CDR2: MNHEY and SVGAGI. V dropped 6 bases and J dropped 4 bases, with 12 bases sitting between them. This CDR3 has 13 residues. CDR3 in DNA: TGTGCCAGCAGCGACCCGACAGGCTATGGCTACACCTTC. As protein: CASSDPTGYGYTF.

This chain joins TRBV4-1 and TRBJ1-1, with 9 positions matching TRBD1. The junction had 13 bases not matched to a gene; V was cut back by 3 bases and J by 5 bases. The V gene's germline CDR1 is MGHRA and CDR2 YSYEKL. The CDR3 length is 17 residues. The CDR3 sequence: CASSHPVQGARGTEAFF. The CDR3 nucleotides are TGCGCCAGCAGCCACCCGGTACAGGGGGCAAGAGGAACTGAAGCTTTCTTT.

There are a few counts of this clone. The rearrangement links TRBV25-1 to TRBJ1-4, with D tentatively TRBD1 (5 bases). V dropped 5 bases and J dropped 0 bases, with 10 bases sitting between them. The length of the CDR3 is 15 residues. CDR1 and CDR2 (germline): MGHDK, SYGVNS. CDR3 protein: CASSLEGTTNEKLFF. For the CDR3, the DNA is TGTGCCAGCAGTCTGGAGGGGACAACTAATGAAAAACTGTTTTTT.

The genes are TRBV4-1 and TRBJ2-5, with a tentative D call TRBD1 (5 bases). CDR1 is MGHRA, CDR2 YSYEKL, per germline. This CDR3 spans 13 amino acids. Trimming pared 4 bases from V and 2 bases from J, leaving 8 bases between. The CDR3, as DNA: TGCGCCAGCAGCCGGTACAGGCAAGAGACCCAGTACTTC. Translation: CASSRYRQETQYF.

This chain connects TRBV10-2 to TRBJ2-7; 7 bases match TRBD1. The junction had 4 bases not matched to a gene; V was cut back by 10 bases and J by 1 base. This CDR3 spans 12 amino acids. Germline values: CDR1 WSHSY, CDR2 SAAADI. The CDR3 is CAIRQGSYEQYF. CDR3 nucleotide sequence: TGCGCCATCAGACAGGGTTCCTACGAGCAGTACTTC.